The 22 T cell receptor beta chains in this list originate from one sample, sequenced in a study of T cells in Graves' hyperthyroidism and ophthalmopathy. Amplification of TCR beta CDR3 regions was performed using RNA transcripts as template. First-round RT-PCR of the TCR CDR3 relied on the HTBI primer set. MiXCR, run by TCRdb on the multiplex PCR reads, gives a single entry per CDR3 protein. The table has under 550,000 distinct CDR3 sequences, about an eighth seen once. Material: blood. Source of these receptors: a woman between 18 and 29 years old with Graves' hyperthyroidism.

The table lists this clonotype with many counts. Compared with germline, one end of the junction differs, possibly owing to a read error. The V and J genes are TRBV7-7 and TRBJ1-3; D possibly corresponds to TRBD1 (5 bases). CDR3 size: 16 residues. Germline V gene lookup returns CDR1 SSHAT and CDR2 FNYEAQ (reference sequence). Here the CDR3 DNA reads TGTGCTAGCAGCGCCGACAGCGTTTTCTCTGGAAACACCATATATTTT. Translation gives CASSADSVFSGNTIYF.

The sample holds many counts of this clonotype. V usage is TRBV5-1 and J usage is TRBJ2-1, with a possible D match to TRBD1 (5 bases). This CDR3 contains 15 residues. The V gene's germline CDR1 is SGHRS and CDR2 YFSETQ. V lost 0 bases to trimming and J lost 7 bases, with 14 bases between them. Here the CDR3 reads CASSLDISRGNEQFF. For the CDR3, the DNA is TGCGCCAGCAGCTTGGACATCTCTAGGGGAAATGAGCAGTTCTTC.

This clonotype was picked up many times. The chain recombines TRBV27 with TRBJ2-1; TRBD1 aligns across 9 bases. The trim removed 1 base at V and 7 bases at J, leaving 8 bases unmatched. Germline values: CDR1 MNHEY, CDR2 SMNVEV (reference sequence). The CDR3 length is 16 residues. CDR3 coding DNA: TGTGCCAGCAGTTTATGGACAGGGACAGGGCTTAATGAGCAGTTCTTC. Encoded protein: CASSLWTGTGLNEQFF.

This clonotype showed up just a few times. The chain links TRBV29-1 to TRBJ2-1; D unresolved. This CDR3 contains 15 residues. Germline assignment: CDR1 SQVTM and CDR2 ANQGSEA. Between the trimmed V and J ends, which lost 4 bases and 0 bases, there was a span of 13 bases. CDR3: CSVGFPENSYNEQFF. The CDR3 DNA reads as TGCAGCGTTGGTTTTCCAGAGAACTCCTACAATGAGCAGTTCTTC.

V is TRBV5-6 and J is TRBJ1-5; TRBD1 might be the D (5 bases). Between the trimmed V and J ends, which lost 4 bases and 3 bases, there was a span of 14 bases. CDR1 SGHDT and CDR2 YYEEEE come from the germline V gene. This CDR3 region has 15 residues. The CDR3 spells CASSGGGGDNQPQHF. CDR3 coding DNA: TGTGCCAGCAGCGGGGGTGGGGGTGACAATCAGCCCCAGCATTTT.

This clonotype has at least ten counts. The J gene is TRBJ2-2, the V gene TRBV28, with D perhaps matching TRBD1 (6 bases). The V and J ends lost 8 bases and 2 bases respectively, with 9 bases between them. CDR1 is MDHEN and CDR2 is SYDVKM in the germline V gene. CDR3 length: 13 residues. The CDR3 sequence is CASDRSNTGELFF. CDR3 sequence (DNA): TGTGCCAGCGACAGGAGTAACACCGGGGAGCTGTTTTTT.

This rearrangement joins TRBV6-5 to TRBJ1-5, with 7 bases lining up with TRBD1. V lost 4 bases to trimming and J lost 0 bases; unmatched junction nucleotides: 3. CDR3 size: 15 residues. From germline, CDR1 is MNHEY and CDR2 SVGAGI. CDR3 sequence (DNA): TGTGCCAGCAGTTCCAGGGGGAATAGCAATCAGCCCCAGCATTTT. This encodes CASSSRGNSNQPQHF.

This chain uses TRBV19 with TRBJ2-1; possible D gene TRBD2, 5 bases. The V end was cut by 9 bases, the J end by 4 bases, with 13 bases between. Germline lookup yields CDR1 LNHDA and CDR2 SQIVND (reference sequence). This CDR3 is built from 13 residues. The CDR3 nucleotides read TGTGCCAGCCGTGGACGACTATACAATGAGCAGTTCTTC. This gives the protein CASRGRLYNEQFF.

This clonotype was detected ten times or more. The V call is TRBV2, the J call TRBJ2-3; D gene uncertain. The germline gives CDR1 SNHLY, CDR2 FYNNEI. The V end lost 2 bases, the J end lost 3 bases, and 9 bases lay between the germline ends. This CDR3 is 14 amino acids long. This CDR3 reads CASSESGSTDTQYF. The CDR3, as DNA: TGTGCCAGCAGTGAATCAGGATCTACAGATACGCAGTATTTT.

This clonotype was recorded at least ten times. The chain joins TRBV5-6 to TRBJ1-2; D ambiguous. The germline V gene has CDR1 SGHDT and CDR2 YYEEEE. V gave up 0 bases and J gave up 1 base, with 7 bases separating them. The CDR3 loop spans 14 amino acids. The CDR3 DNA follows: TGTGCCAGCAGCTTGGGTCCGGATAACTATGGCTACACCTTC. This translates into CASSLGPDNYGYTF.

This clonotype was found many times. This chain uses TRBV28 with TRBJ2-7, with 10 positions matching TRBD2. This CDR3 has 16 amino acids. Germline CDR1 and CDR2: MDHEN and SYDVKM. V dropped 3 bases and J dropped 0; count of bases not matched to a gene: 5. CDR3 sequence (DNA): TGTGCCAGCAGTTTGGTCACTAGCGGGATCTCCTACGAGCAGTACTTC. Encoded protein: CASSLVTSGISYEQYF.

In its sample, this clonotype was seen many times. V is TRBV11-2 and J is TRBJ2-5, with TRBD2 as a possible D gene (5 bases). Germline CDR1 is SGHAT and CDR2 is FQNNGV. The germline V and J ends were trimmed by 1 base and 4 bases, with 16 bases remaining between them. The CDR3 is 16 residues long. CDR3 region: CASSLVTSRDGETQYF. CDR3 in DNA: TGTGCCAGCAGCTTAGTGACCAGCCGGGATGGAGAGACCCAGTACTTC.

A few counts support this clonotype. A much larger clone lies one base from this, so it may be a read error. The conserved phenylalanine or tryptophan is not found at the CDR3 terminus, so this likely reflects a read error. The J gene is TRBJ2-7, the V gene TRBV30; possibly TRBD2 for D (6 bases). Germline V lookup: CDR1 GTSNPN, CDR2 SVGIG (reference sequence). V was cut by 1 base and J by 7 bases, with 14 bases left in between. The CDR3 runs to 13 residues. In DNA form, the CDR3 reads TGTGCCTGGAGTGGCCCGACTGGGAGGGAGCAGTACCTC. This translates into CAWSGPTGREQYL.

This clonotype was picked up many times. V usage is TRBV19 and J usage is TRBJ2-5; TRBD2 matches 10 bases. V was pared by 9 bases and J by 1 base, with 14 bases of the junction left unmatched. The CDR3 consists of 17 residues. Germline CDR1 LNHDA, CDR2 SQIVND (reference sequence). CDR3 in amino acids: CASASAGAGGPQETQYF. The CDR3 region has the DNA TGTGCCAGCGCATCAGCCGGAGCGGGAGGGCCCCAAGAGACCCAGTACTTC.

This chain uses TRBV6-1 with TRBJ2-3; 12 nucleotides line up with TRBD2. J lost 4 bases, V lost 5 bases, and 4 bases had no gene match. Per the germline V gene, CDR1 is MNHNS and CDR2 is SASEGT. This CDR3 region has 15 residues. CDR3 sequence (DNA): TGTGCCAGCAGTTGGACTAGCGGGATGCCAGATACGCAGTATTTT. Amino acids: CASSWTSGMPDTQYF.

This clonotype was seen many times. The CDR3 loop is CASSLVGGSLPYEQYF. For the CDR3, the DNA is TGTGCCAGCAGCTTAGTGGGCGGGTCGCTGCCCTACGAGCAGTACTTC. This rearrangement joins TRBV7-8 to TRBJ2-7, with a weak D call TRBD2 (5 bases). This CDR3 comprises 16 residues. Germline CDR1 SGHVS, CDR2 FQNEAQ. V lost 1 base and J lost 2, with 15 bases in between.

This clonotype was seen repeatedly, ten times or more. CDR3 loop: CASSLESGTYNEQFF. CDR3 sequence (DNA): TGTGCCAGCAGTCTCGAATCCGGGACCTACAATGAGCAGTTCTTC. The V gene is TRBV27, the J gene TRBJ2-1; maybe TRBD2 (5 bases). Trimming shortened V by 5 bases and J by 2 bases, and 13 bases separated the two germline ends. The germline V gene encodes CDR1 MNHEY and CDR2 SMNVEV (reference sequence). This CDR3 is 15 amino acids long.

This clonotype was detected many times. The chain is built from TRBV3-1 and TRBJ1-5, with 10 bases aligning to TRBD1. The CDR3 is 15 amino acids. V was pared by 4 bases and J by 3 bases, with 3 bases of the junction left unmatched. CDR1 and CDR2 from the germline V gene are LGHDT and YNNKEL (reference sequence). The CDR3 sequence is CASSRQGATNQPQHF. The CDR3 coding sequence is TGTGCCAGCAGCCGACAGGGGGCTACCAATCAGCCCCAGCATTTT.

This clonotype was recorded many times. The CDR3 DNA reads as TGTGCCAGCAGCGTAGCGACCGCCTACAATGAGCAGTTCTTC. Protein: CASSVATAYNEQFF. V gene TRBV9 combines with J gene TRBJ2-1; no reliable D call. Germline-derived CDR1 and CDR2 are SGDLS and YYNGEE. This CDR3 has 14 amino acids. V was shortened by 0 bases and J by 2 bases, with 6 bases between the two germline ends.

The V and J genes are TRBV19 and TRBJ2-1; 12 bases match TRBD2. Germline V lookup: CDR1 LNHDA, CDR2 SQIVND (reference sequence). V gave up 7 bases and J gave up 10 bases; unmatched junction bases: 11. The CDR3 is 15 residues long. The CDR3 DNA reads TGTGCCAGTACCCAAAGGAGTCTAGCGGGGGGGGAGCAGTTCTTC. The encoded protein is CASTQRSLAGGEQFF.

This clonotype occurred many times. This chain links TRBV12-3 or TRBV12-4 with TRBJ1-2, with a weak D call TRBD1 (6 bases). The CDR3 extends over 15 amino acids. V lost 5 bases to trimming and J lost 3 bases, with 16 bases between them. The CDR3 sequence: CASSQQERGYYGYTF. CDR3 DNA: TGTGCCAGCAGTCAGCAGGAGAGGGGGTACTATGGCTACACCTTC.

In this sample, this clonotype turned up many times. The chain couples TRBV20-1 to TRBJ2-1, with TRBD2 matching 7 bases. V shed 3 bases, J shed 9 bases, and the junction held 14 bases outside the gene matches. Looked up from germline, CDR1 is DFQATT and CDR2 is SNEGSKA (reference sequence). This CDR3 contains 15 residues. The CDR3 spells CSARPVAGYKGEQFF. The DNA for the CDR3 is TGCAGTGCTAGGCCCGTAGCGGGTTATAAGGGTGAGCAGTTCTTC.